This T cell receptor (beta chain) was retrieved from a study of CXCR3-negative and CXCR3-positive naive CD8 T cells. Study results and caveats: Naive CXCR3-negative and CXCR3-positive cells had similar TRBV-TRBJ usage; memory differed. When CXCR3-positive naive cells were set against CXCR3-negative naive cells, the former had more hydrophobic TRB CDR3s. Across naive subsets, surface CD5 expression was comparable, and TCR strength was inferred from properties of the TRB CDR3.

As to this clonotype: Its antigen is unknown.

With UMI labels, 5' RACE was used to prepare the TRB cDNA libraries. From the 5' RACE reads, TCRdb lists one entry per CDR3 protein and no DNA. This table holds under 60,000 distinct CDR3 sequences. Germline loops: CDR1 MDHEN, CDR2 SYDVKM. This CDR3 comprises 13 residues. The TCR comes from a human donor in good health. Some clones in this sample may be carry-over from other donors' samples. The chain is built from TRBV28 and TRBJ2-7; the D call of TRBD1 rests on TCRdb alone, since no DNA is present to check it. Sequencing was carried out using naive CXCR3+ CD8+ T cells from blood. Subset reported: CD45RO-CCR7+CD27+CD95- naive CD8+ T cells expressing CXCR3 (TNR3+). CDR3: CASSGPGQREQYF.